This is a list of T cell receptor beta chains from one sample in a study of identical twins. MiXCR, applied by TCRdb to the 5' RACE reads, yields one record per CDR3 protein. The table has over 250,000 distinct CDR3 sequences, more than 8% seen once; the top ten hold about 7.1%. This same sample was also taken into another study, of yellow fever vaccine responses in identical twins.

The specimen was CD8+ T cells sorted from blood. The receptors derive from a woman younger than 30 in good health. CDR3s include the opening cysteine and the closing phenylalanine or tryptophan. Fields, in order: J gene, clone size, V gene, D gene, CDR3 protein, CDR3 DNA. D genes are given only for firm matches. Some rows have no size entry. The others give once, few or many, or a class for an expanded clone.

TRBJ2-1,.,TRBV5-1,TRBD2,CASSMERELWREQFF,TGCGCCAGCAGCATGGAGCGGGAGCTCTGGCGGGAGCAGTTCTTC
TRBJ2-7,.,TRBV28,.,CASSLYGAPGGYYEQYF,TGTGCCAGCAGTTTATACGGTGCTCCTGGGGGTTACTACGAGCAGTACTTC
TRBJ2-2,.,TRBV25-1,.,CASSELMGRANTGELFF,TGTGCCAGCAGTGAGCTCATGGGCAGGGCGAACACCGGGGAGCTGTTTTTT
TRBJ2-3,many,TRBV5-1,.,CASSYKSVATQYF,TGCGCCAGCAGCTACAAGTCGGTCGCTACGCAGTATTTT
TRBJ2-1,many,TRBV14,.,CASSQESGLALGQFF,TGTGCCAGCAGCCAAGAATCGGGCCTAGCGTTAGGGCAGTTCTTC
TRBJ1-1,few,TRBV19,.,CASKPMEGLGTEAFF,TGTGCCAGTAAACCTATGGAAGGATTGGGCACTGAAGCTTTCTTT
TRBJ1-1,many,TRBV11-2,.,CASSLDLRGVEAFF,TGTGCCAGCAGCTTAGATCTTAGGGGAGTTGAAGCTTTCTTT
TRBJ2-2,few,TRBV27,.,CASSLMGQGNTGELFF,TGTGCCAGCAGCTTAATGGGGCAGGGGAACACCGGGGAGCTGTTTTTT
TRBJ2-1,.,TRBV7-8,TRBD2,CASLSSGGDNEQFF,TGTGCCAGCCTCTCTTCGGGGGGTGACAATGAGCAGTTCTTC
TRBJ2-7,many,TRBV29-1,TRBD2,CSVDGTSGRAYEQYF,TGCAGCGTTGATGGGACTAGCGGGAGGGCCTACGAGCAGTACTTC
TRBJ2-2,many,TRBV20-1,.,CSARPFPNTGELFF,TGCAGTGCTCGCCCCTTCCCGAACACCGGGGAGCTGTTTTTT
TRBJ1-1,.,TRBV14,TRBD1,CASSQGKDRWGNTEAFF,TGTGCCAGCAGCCAAGGGAAGGACAGGTGGGGGAACACTGAAGCTTTCTTT
TRBJ2-7,many,TRBV6-5,.,CASSYSGGTEYEQYF,TGTGCCAGCAGTTACTCGGGAGGGACAGAGTACGAGCAGTACTTC
TRBJ2-7,many,TRBV6-2/TRBV6-3,TRBD1,CASTRLRDRDYEQYF,TGTGCCAGCACCAGATTGAGGGACAGGGACTACGAGCAGTACTTC
TRBJ1-2,.,TRBV29-1,.,CSVKDSVYGYTF,TGCAGCGTTAAAGACTCAGTCTATGGCTACACCTTC
TRBJ2-3,many,TRBV28,TRBD1,CASTTGGVTDTQYF,TGTGCCAGCACGACAGGGGGGGTCACAGATACGCAGTATTTT
TRBJ2-7,many,TRBV5-1,TRBD1,CASSFDRAAYEQYF,TGCGCCAGCAGCTTTGACAGGGCGGCCTACGAGCAGTACTTC
TRBJ2-7,.,TRBV28,TRBD1,CASSDRANVEQYF,TGTGCCAGCAGCGACAGGGCGAACGTTGAGCAGTACTTC
TRBJ2-7,.,TRBV7-9,TRBD1,CASSLDQTGYYEQYF,TGTGCCAGCAGCTTAGACCAGACAGGGTACTACGAGCAGTACTTC
TRBJ2-1,.,TRBV11-2,.,CASSPRVAVGNEQFF,TGTGCCAGCAGCCCCCGGGTAGCAGTGGGGAATGAGCAGTTCTTC
TRBJ2-5,few,TRBV28,.,CASSLMNGETQYF,TGTGCCAGCAGTTTAATGAACGGAGAGACCCAGTACTTC
TRBJ2-1,many,TRBV7-9,.,CASSWTDGSYNEQFF,TGTGCCAGCAGCTGGACCGACGGCTCCTACAATGAGCAGTTCTTC
TRBJ2-7,many,TRBV29-1,.,CSVVVSYEQYF,TGCAGCGTTGTGGTGTCCTACGAGCAGTACTTC
TRBJ2-7,once,TRBV15,.,CATSREVGGGEQYF,TGTGCCACCAGCAGAGAGGTTGGGGGAGGCGAGCAGTACTTC
TRBJ2-3,.,TRBV7-2,TRBD1,CASSAGQGPPDTQYF,TGTGCCAGCAGCGCGGGACAGGGTCCCCCAGATACGCAGTATTTT
TRBJ2-5,.,TRBV6-1,.,CASISYAGAGETQYF,TGTGCCAGCATCTCTTATGCGGGGGCAGGAGAGACCCAGTACTTC
TRBJ2-1,few,TRBV3-1,.,CASSQRVSGNEQFF,TGTGCCAGCAGCCAAAGGGTTTCGGGCAATGAGCAGTTCTTC
TRBJ2-1,many,TRBV7-6,TRBD1,CASSPRQGWNEQFF,TGTGCCAGCAGCCCGCGACAGGGGTGGAATGAGCAGTTCTTC
TRBJ2-7,few,TRBV20-1,TRBD1,CSASDREFSYEQYF,TGCAGTGCCTCAGACAGGGAATTTTCCTACGAGCAGTACTTC
TRBJ2-5,few,TRBV20-1,TRBD2,CSATSSGRERETQYF,TGCAGTGCCACCTCTAGCGGGAGGGAGAGAGAGACCCAGTACTTC
TRBJ2-3,few,TRBV12-3/TRBV12-4,TRBD1,CASSLRVRGPDTQYF,TGTGCCAGCAGTTTAAGGGTCAGGGGGCCAGATACGCAGTATTTT
TRBJ2-5,.,TRBV6-5,.,CASSYSTGRRQETQYF,TGTGCCAGCAGTTACTCGACGGGCAGGAGGCAAGAGACCCAGTACTTC
TRBJ1-1,many,TRBV12-3/TRBV12-4,.,CASSWVRGDTEAFF,TGTGCCAGCAGTTGGGTCAGGGGCGACACTGAAGCTTTCTTT